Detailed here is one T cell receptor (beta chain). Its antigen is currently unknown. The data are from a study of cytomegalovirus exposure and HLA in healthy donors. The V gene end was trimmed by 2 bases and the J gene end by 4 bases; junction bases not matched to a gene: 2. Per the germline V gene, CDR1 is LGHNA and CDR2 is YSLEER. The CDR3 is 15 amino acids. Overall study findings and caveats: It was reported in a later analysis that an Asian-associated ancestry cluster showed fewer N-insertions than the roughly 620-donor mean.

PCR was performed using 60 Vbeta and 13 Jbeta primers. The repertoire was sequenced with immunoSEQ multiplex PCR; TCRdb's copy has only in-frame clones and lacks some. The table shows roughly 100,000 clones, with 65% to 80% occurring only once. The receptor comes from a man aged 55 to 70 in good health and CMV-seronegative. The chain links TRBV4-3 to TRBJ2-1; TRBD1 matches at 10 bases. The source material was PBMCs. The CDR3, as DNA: TGCGCCAGCAGCCAACCGGGACAGGGGTACAATGAGCAGTTCTTC. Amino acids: CASSQPGQGYNEQFF.